The clone carrying this T cell receptor (beta chain) was counted a few times. Its specificity is not known. The V and J ends lost 3 bases and 6 bases, in that order; junction bases with no gene match: 1. This CDR3 has 13 residues. CDR1 and CDR2 from the germline V gene are MDHEN and SYDVKM. Cultured CD4+ T cell DNA was sequenced using the Oncomine TCR Beta short-read assay. It was cultured CD4+ T cells from which genomic DNA was extracted. TCRdb called the PCR reads again in MiXCR, with one record for every CDR3 protein. The sample includes nearly 25,000 distinct CDR3 sequences, around 30% of them seen just once. The data are from a study of vaccination and CD4 T cells after COVID-19. Looking at the study overall: A few convalescent patients underwent sampling at day 14 and then at days 161 to 241 post-vaccination, the study reports. Findings and caveats of the study: SARS-CoV-2-reactive clonotypes showed a nonsignificant median rise from about 20 to 38.

Time point described: late sampling 161 to 241 days after vaccination in a few convalescent patients. Described treatment: roughly ten-day PBMC culture with coronavirus spike peptide pools or control peptides (ViraFEST assay). With around ten days of culture completed, CD4+ T cells were isolated by negative selection. This material consisted of CD4+ T cells from blood, cultured in vitro, taken about 7 months after SARS-CoV-2 vaccination. This chain connects TRBV28 to TRBJ2-7; 11 nucleotides line up with TRBD2. This sequence was found in a human donor who had recovered from COVID-19. The CDR3 spells CASSFGTSGEQYF. Here the CDR3 DNA reads TGTGCCAGCAGTTTCGGGACTAGCGGCGAGCAGTACTTC. Supplemented by reference TRBV28 and TRBJ2-7, the full variable domain reads DVKVTQSSRYLVKRTGEKVFLECVQDMDHENMFWYRQDPGLGLRLIYFSYDVKMKEKGDIPEGYSVSREKKERFSLILESASTNQTSMYLCASSFGTSGEQYFGPGTRLTVT.